Described below is a single TCR beta chain sequence and its context. It has no known antigen specificity. Per-base qualities were not stored, and no clone one base away is much larger. This sample stems from a study of blood T cell repertoires in COVID-19 (dated by TCRdb to about 2020). As for the study more broadly: Samples from collaborators originated in the United States, Italy and Spain and spanned both the acute and convalescent phases of COVID-19. The material from the prospective study consisted of cDNA or gDNA derived from T cells, B-cell-depleted T cells, or PBMCs. Deeply sampled blood TCRbeta repertoires from subjects exposed to, actively infected with, or recovered from COVID-19 were included in the dataset. The repertoires were released in a freely available public database meant as a resource for research on the immune response to SARS-CoV-2. Samples came from the ongoing ImmuneRACE study (first 160 participants) plus 1,254 subjects from 6 global collaborators. A de-identified subject ID, COVID-19 status, age in years and sex were almost always included in the sample metadata. Where available, HLA class I and class II types were taken from metadata supplied by the sample provider and were not determined by assay-based typing. Study-wide conclusions, independent of this receptor: How much clinical and demographic metadata was included differed by source and by participant, and the metadata was provided uncurated.

The collaborating institutions used their own protocols to collect whole blood in K2EDTA tubes. For TCRbeta analysis, collaborators shipped samples in one of three forms: frozen whole blood, isolated PBMCs, or DNA extracted from either of those sample types. V loses 2 bases, J loses 3 bases, and the germline ends lie 12 bases apart. CDR1 and CDR2, per the germline V gene (reference sequence), are SGHKS and YYEKEE. From cysteine to phenylalanine, the CDR3 is 14 amino acids long. Here the CDR3 DNA is all that survives: 42 bases in frame from base 1. The immunoSEQ Assay, a bias-controlled multiplex PCR, was used to amplify TCRbeta CDR3 regions from genomic DNA. In the source study's methods: The number of nucleated cells in each sample was estimated by amplification of reference gene primers within the assay. To quantify the absolute abundance of each unique TCRbeta CDR3 rearrangement, sequence reads were collapsed and filtered. For each sample, productive Simpson clonality was calculated as the square root of Simpson's diversity index over productive rearrangements. TCRdb carries this immuneACCESS record with in-frame sequences only. Its versions omit some clonotypes, under half of them owing to an unresolved V gene in the studies checked, with the rest unexplained. The D gene and trimming were derived from the DNA, and the V and J assignments and clone size from that table. This sample has 120,000 to 150,000 clones in its table, and 84% of those were observed once. About 5% of the sample goes to the ten largest clones.

This receptor chain uses TRBV5-5 and TRBJ2-7; 7 matching bases give a weak D call of TRBD2. The sequencing sample was made of peripheral blood. The origin of this receptor is a human donor in a cohort sampled during active COVID-19. The DNA reads TGTGCCAGCAGCTTTAACAGGGACTACTACGAGCAGTACTTC. Translated, it gives CASSFNRDYYEQYF.